This T cell receptor (beta chain) was captured in a study of cytomegalovirus exposure and HLA in healthy donors. Study-wide points: The Asian-associated ancestry cluster reportedly had fewer N-insertions than the approximately 670-donor mean in a later analysis.

Note on this clone: Its target is not known.

The PCR was carried out with 60 Vbeta primers and 13 Jbeta primers. Profiled with immunoSEQ multiplex PCR; TCRdb holds only in-frame clones, not every one. Here the sample spans tens of thousands of clones, about 66% being singletons. Germline V gives CDR1 SGHDT, CDR2 YYEEEE. The V gene lost 0 bases and the J gene lost 1 base, with 10 bases spanning the gap. This CDR3 is built from 15 residues. The sample comprised PBMCs. The rearrangement links TRBV5-6 to TRBJ1-1; D may be TRBD1 (5 bases). The origin of this receptor is a man between 25 and 39 years old in good health and CMV-seronegative. CDR3 sequence: CASSLEGHGNTEAFF. In nucleotides, the CDR3 is TGTGCCAGCAGCTTGGAGGGGCACGGGAACACTGAAGCTTTCTTT. Drawing the rest from reference TRBV5-6 and TRBJ1-1, the complete variable domain is DAGVTQSPTHLIKTRGQQVTLRCSPKSGHDTVSWYQQALGQGPQFIFQYYEEEERQRGNFPDRFSGHQFPNYSSELNVNALLLGDSALYLCASSLEGHGNTEAFFGQGTRLTVV.